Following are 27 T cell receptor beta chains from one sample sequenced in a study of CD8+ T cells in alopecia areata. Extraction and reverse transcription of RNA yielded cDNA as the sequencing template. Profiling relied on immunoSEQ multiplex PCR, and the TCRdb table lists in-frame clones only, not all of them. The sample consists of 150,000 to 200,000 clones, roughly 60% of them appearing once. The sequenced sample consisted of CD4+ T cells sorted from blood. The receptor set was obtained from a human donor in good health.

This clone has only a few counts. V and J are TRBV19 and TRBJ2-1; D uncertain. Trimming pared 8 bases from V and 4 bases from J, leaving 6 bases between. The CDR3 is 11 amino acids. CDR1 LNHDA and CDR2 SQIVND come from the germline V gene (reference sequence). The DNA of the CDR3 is TGTGCCAGTGCAGCTTACAATGAGCAGTTCTTC. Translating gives CASAAYNEQFF.

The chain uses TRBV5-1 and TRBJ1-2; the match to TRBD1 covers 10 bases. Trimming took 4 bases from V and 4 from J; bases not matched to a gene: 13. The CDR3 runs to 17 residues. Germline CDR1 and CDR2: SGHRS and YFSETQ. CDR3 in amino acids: CASSEGTGVGVLYGYTF. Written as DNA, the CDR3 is TGCGCCAGCAGCGAAGGGACAGGGGTCGGAGTACTCTATGGCTACACCTTC.

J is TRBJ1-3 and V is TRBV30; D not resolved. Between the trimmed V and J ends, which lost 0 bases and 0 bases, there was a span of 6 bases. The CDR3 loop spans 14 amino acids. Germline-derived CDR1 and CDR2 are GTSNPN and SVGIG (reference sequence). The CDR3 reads CAWSVNLSGNTIYF. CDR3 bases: TGTGCCTGGAGTGTAAATCTCTCTGGAAACACCATATATTTT.

The CDR3, as DNA: TGCAGCGCCCTGGGACAGGGTTCCACAGATACGCAGTATTTT. Translation gives CSALGQGSTDTQYF. The rearrangement joins TRBV29-1 to TRBJ2-3; TRBD1 matches 9 bases. Looked up from germline, CDR1 is SQVTM and CDR2 is ANQGSEA. This CDR3 has 14 residues. V lost 7 bases, J lost 2 bases, and 7 bases stayed unmatched.

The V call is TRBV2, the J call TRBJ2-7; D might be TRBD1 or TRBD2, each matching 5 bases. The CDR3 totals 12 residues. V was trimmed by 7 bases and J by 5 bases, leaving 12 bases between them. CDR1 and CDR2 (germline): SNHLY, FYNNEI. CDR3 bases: TGTGCCAGCACCGAGGTGGGGGACGAGCAGTACTTC. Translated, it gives CASTEVGDEQYF.

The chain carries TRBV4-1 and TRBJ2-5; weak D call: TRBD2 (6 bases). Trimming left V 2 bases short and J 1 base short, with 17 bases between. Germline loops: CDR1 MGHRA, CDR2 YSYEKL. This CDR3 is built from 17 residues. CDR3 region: CASSQSPTSGRQETQYF. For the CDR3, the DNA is TGCGCCAGCAGCCAAAGCCCCACCAGCGGGCGCCAAGAGACCCAGTACTTC.

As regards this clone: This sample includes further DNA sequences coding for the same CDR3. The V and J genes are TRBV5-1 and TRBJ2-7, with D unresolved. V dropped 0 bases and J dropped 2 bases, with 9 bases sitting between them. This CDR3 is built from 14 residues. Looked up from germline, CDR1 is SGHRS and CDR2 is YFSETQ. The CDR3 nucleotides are TGCGCCAGCAGCTTGGTGGTCAGTCCCTACGAGCAGTACTTC. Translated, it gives CASSLVVSPYEQYF. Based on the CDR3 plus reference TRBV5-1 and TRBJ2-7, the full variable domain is KAGVTQTPRYLIKTRGQQVTLSCSPISGHRSVSWYQQTPGQGLQFLFEYFSETQRNKGNFPGRFSGRQFSNSRSEMNVSTLELGDSALYLCASSLVVSPYEQYFGPGTRLTVT.

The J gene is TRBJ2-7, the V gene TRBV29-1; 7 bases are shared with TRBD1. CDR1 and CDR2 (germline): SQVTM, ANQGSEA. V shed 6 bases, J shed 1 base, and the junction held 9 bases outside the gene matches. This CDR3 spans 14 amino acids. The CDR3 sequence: CSVAQGIISYEQYF. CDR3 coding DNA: TGCAGCGTGGCACAGGGGATTATATCCTACGAGCAGTACTTC.

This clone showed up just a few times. CDR3 sequence: CASSNTEAFF. Here the CDR3 DNA reads TGTGCCAGCTCCAACACTGAAGCTTTCTTT. The chain employs TRBV6-1 and TRBJ1-1, with D unresolved. Per the germline V gene, CDR1 is MNHNS and CDR2 is SASEGT. V shed 8 bases and J shed 2 bases, with 3 bases lying between them. The CDR3 spans 10 residues.

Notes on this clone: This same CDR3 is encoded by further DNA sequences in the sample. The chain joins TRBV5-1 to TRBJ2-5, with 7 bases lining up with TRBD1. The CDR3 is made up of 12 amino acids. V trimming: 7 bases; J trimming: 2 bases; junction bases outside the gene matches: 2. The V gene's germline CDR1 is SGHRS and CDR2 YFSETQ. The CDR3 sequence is CASRTGQETQYF. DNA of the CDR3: TGCGCCAGCCGGACAGGACAAGAGACCCAGTACTTC.

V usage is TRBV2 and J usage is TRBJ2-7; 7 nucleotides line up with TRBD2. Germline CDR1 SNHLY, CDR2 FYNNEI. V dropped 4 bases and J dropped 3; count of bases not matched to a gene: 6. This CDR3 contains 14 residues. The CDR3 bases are TGTGCCAGCAGTGTAACTAGCGACCTCTACGAGCAGTACTTC. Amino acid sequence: CASSVTSDLYEQYF. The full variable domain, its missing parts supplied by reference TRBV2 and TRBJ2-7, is EPEVTQTPSHQVTQMGQEVILRCVPISNHLYFYWYRQILGQKVEFLVSFYNNEISEKSEIFDDQFSVERPDGSNFTLKIRSTKLEDSAMYFCASSVTSDLYEQYFGPGTRLTVT.

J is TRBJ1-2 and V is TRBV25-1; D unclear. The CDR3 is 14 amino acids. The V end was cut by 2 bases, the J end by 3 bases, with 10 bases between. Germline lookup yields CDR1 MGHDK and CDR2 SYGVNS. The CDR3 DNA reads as TGTGCCAGCAGTGAACAAAGGGTCCACTATGGCTACACCTTC. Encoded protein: CASSEQRVHYGYTF.

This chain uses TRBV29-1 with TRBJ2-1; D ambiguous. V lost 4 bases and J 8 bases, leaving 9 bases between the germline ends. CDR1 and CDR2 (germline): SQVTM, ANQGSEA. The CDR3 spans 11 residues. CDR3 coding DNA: TGCAGCGTTGTAAGGGCCGATGAGCAGTTCTTC. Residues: CSVVRADEQFF.

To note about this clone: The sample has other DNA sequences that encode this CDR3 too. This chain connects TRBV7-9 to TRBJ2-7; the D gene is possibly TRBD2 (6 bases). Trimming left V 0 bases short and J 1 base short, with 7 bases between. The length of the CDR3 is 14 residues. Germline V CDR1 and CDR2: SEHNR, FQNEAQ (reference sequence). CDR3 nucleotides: TGTGCCAGCAGCTTAGCGGGAGGTTCCTACGAGCAGTACTTC. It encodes CASSLAGGSYEQYF.

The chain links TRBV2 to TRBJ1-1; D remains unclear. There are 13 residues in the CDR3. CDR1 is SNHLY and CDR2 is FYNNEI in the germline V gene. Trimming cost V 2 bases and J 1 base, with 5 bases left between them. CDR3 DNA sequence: TGTGCCAGCAGTGAACACAGGAACACTGAAGCTTTCTTT. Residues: CASSEHRNTEAFF.

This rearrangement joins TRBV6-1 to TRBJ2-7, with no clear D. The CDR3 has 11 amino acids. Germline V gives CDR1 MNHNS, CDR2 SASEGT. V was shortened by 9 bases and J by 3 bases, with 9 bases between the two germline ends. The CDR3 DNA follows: TGTGCCAGTGGAACCCTCTACGAGCAGTACTTC. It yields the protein CASGTLYEQYF.

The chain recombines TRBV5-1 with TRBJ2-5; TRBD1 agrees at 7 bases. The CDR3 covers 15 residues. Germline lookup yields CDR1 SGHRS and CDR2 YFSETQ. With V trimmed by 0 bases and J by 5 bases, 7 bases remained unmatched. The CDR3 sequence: CASSLAGRGFETQYF. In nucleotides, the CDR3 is TGCGCCAGCAGCTTGGCCGGCAGGGGGTTCGAGACCCAGTACTTC.

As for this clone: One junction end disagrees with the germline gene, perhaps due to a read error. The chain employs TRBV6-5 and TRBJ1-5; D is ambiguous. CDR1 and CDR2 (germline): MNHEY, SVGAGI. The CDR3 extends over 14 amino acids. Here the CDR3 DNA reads TGTGCCAGCGGTTACTCGGCAGCAAATCAGCCCCAGCATTTT. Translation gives CASGYSAANQPQHF.

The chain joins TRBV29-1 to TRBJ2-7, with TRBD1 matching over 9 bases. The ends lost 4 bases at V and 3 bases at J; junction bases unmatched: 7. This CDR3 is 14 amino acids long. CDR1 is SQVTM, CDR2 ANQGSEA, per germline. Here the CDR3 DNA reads TGCAGCGTTGTGTCCGGACAGGGGCTCTACGAGCAGTACTTC. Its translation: CSVVSGQGLYEQYF.

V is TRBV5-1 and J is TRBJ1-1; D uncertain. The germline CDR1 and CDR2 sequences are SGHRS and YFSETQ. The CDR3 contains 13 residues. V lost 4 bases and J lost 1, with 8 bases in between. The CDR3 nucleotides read TGCGCCAGCAGCCAAGACGGGAACACTGAAGCTTTCTTT. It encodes CASSQDGNTEAFF.

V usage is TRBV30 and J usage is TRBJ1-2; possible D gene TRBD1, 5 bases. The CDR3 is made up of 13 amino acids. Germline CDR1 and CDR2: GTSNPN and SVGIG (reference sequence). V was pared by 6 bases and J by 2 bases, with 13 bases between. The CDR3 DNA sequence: TGTGCCTGTCTGGGGGAGGAAAACTATGGCTACACCTTC. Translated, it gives CACLGEENYGYTF.

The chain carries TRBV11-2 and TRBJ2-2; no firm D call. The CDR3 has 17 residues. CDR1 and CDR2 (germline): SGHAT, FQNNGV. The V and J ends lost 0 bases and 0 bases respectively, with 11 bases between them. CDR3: CASSLDRRTANTGELFF. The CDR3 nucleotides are TGTGCCAGCAGCTTAGATCGGCGGACGGCGAACACCGGGGAGCTGTTTTTT.

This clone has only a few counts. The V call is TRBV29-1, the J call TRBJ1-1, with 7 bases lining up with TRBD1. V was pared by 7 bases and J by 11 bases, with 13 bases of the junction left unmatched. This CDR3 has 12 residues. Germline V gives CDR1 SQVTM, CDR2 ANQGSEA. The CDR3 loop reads CSGAEQGFRAFF. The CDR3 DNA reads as TGCAGCGGAGCCGAACAGGGGTTTAGGGCTTTCTTT.

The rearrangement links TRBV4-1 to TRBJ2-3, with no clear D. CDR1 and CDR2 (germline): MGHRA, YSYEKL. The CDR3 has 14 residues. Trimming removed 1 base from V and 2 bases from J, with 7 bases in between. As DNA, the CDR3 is TGCGCCAGCAGCCAAGTTGCCTTCACAGATACGCAGTATTTT. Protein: CASSQVAFTDTQYF.

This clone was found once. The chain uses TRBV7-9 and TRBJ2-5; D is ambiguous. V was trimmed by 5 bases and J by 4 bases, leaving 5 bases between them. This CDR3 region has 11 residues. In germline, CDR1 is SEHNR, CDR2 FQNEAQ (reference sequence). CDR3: CASSMVETQYF. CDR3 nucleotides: TGTGCCAGCAGCATGGTAGAGACCCAGTACTTC.

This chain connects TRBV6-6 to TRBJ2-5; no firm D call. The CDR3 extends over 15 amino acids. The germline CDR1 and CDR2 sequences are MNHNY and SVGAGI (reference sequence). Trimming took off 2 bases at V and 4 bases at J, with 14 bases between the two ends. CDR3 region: CASSYRRAETETQYF. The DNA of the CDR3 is TGTGCCAGCAGTTACCGACGCGCTGAAACAGAGACCCAGTACTTC.

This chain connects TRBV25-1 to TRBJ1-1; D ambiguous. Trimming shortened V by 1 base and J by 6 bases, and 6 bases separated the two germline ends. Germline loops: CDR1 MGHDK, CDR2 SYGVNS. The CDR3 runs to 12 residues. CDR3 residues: CASSEFGPEAFF. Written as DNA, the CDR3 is TGTGCCAGCAGTGAATTCGGGCCTGAAGCTTTCTTT.